The clone carrying this T cell receptor beta chain was seen at least ten times. What it binds is not known. This specimen comes from a study of T cells in Graves' hyperthyroidism and ophthalmopathy. Findings and limits, study-wide: From stable hyperthyroidism, ophthalmopathy was set apart by a 13 V-J model. Most thyroid clonotypes expanded above 0.001 appeared in blood too.

RNA transcripts provided the source from which TCR beta CDR3 regions were amplified. HTBI primers were employed in a first-round RT-PCR of the TCR CDR3. TCRdb fed the multiplex PCR reads into MiXCR, producing one record per CDR3 protein. The top ten hold 15% to 18% of the sample, which has 330,000 or so distinct CDR3 sequences, 18% seen once. Reasons for excluding patients were uncontrolled infection, other autoimmune disease, pregnancy or lactation. The CDR3 is made up of 14 amino acids. Germline V CDR1 and CDR2: MNHEY, SMNVEV (reference sequence). The V and J ends lost 6 bases and 5 bases respectively, with 16 bases between them.

This TCR came from a woman between 35 and 50 years old with Graves' ophthalmopathy. Sequencing input: blood. V and J are TRBV27 and TRBJ1-1; the D gene is possibly TRBD1 (5 bases). This CDR3 is CASSPRRGWTEAFF. The CDR3 DNA reads as TGTGCCAGCAGCCCTCGGAGGGGTTGGACTGAAGCTTTCTTT.